This record concerns one T cell receptor (beta chain) sequence. This record belongs to a study of blood T cells in healthy people across ages. CDR3 length equals 15 residues. Germline assignment: CDR1 SNHLY and CDR2 FYNNEI. V lost 3 bases to trimming and J lost 10 bases, with 16 bases between them. The authors ran a second PCR of about 7 to 11 cycles using a sample-barcoded 5' primer and a J-beta primer mix. The template-switch adaptor was a 5' adaptor with 12 random nucleotides. It tagged each cDNA molecule. From the 5' RACE reads, TCRdb called clonotypes with MiXCR, one entry per CDR3 protein. Here the sample spans hundreds of thousands of distinct CDR3 sequences, approximately 44% being singletons. Extraction of total RNA produced a minimum of 6 micrograms from each sample.

The rearrangement joins TRBV2 to TRBJ1-6, with D maybe TRBD1 (6 bases). This sequence was found in a man aged 55 to 70 in good health. Input material: blood. The CDR3, as DNA: TGTGCCAGCAGTGATCTGTTAGGGGGTCGGTCACCCCTCCACTTT. Translating it yields CASSDLLGGRSPLHF.